This T cell receptor beta chain was retrieved from a study of glioma-infiltrating T cells after dendritic cell vaccination. Study findings and constraints: Few patients contributed both blood and tumor specimens.

V was trimmed by 3 bases and J by 5 bases, leaving 10 bases between them. Germline lookup yields CDR1 KGHSH and CDR2 LQKENI. The CDR3 extends over 13 amino acids. Primers: 60 V beta forward and 13 J beta reverse. Sequencing used immunoSEQ multiplex PCR; TCRdb keeps in-frame clones, though not all of them. The table records fewer than 50,000 clones, almost 85% of them present only once. Note on this clone: What it binds is not known.

Isocitrate dehydrogenase mutation was absent in all glioblastoma patients. Blood PBMC samples: pre-vaccination, two weeks post third vaccination, and at tumor progression. This clonotype was sampled from a human donor with glioblastoma. V gene TRBV18 combines with J gene TRBJ2-5; D uncertain. Sequences were derived from blood, sampled before dendritic cell vaccination. CDR3 sequence: CASSPDPGETQYF. The CDR3 DNA reads as TGTGCCAGCTCACCCGACCCGGGTGAGACCCAGTACTTC.